Following are 27 T cell receptor beta chains from one sample sequenced in a study of a mutant IDH1 vaccine in newly diagnosed glioma. These TCRs are of unknown antigen specificity. Produced via immunoSEQ multiplex PCR; TCRdb's table is partial and in-frame only. This sample has roughly 35,000 clones, with around 75% found just once. The sample's time point: week 47, end of study. Doses comprised 300 ug of mutant IDH1 20-mer peptide each, plus topical imiquimod. This sample comprised PBMCs, obtained from a glioma patient whose treatment included an IDH1 peptide vaccine. The receptors shown here come from a man in his forties with glioma.

The chain joins TRBV7-8 to TRBJ2-4; D unresolved. This CDR3 contains 18 residues. V was pared by 0 bases and J by 0 bases, with 15 bases between. Per the germline V gene, CDR1 is SGHVS and CDR2 is FQNEAQ. Written as DNA, the CDR3 is TGTGCCAGCAGCTTAGCAGAAACCCTTCTTCTAGCCAAAAACATTCAGTACTTC. It is translated as CASSLAETLLLAKNIQYF. Full variable domain (remainder filled in from reference TRBV7-8 and TRBJ2-4): GAGVSQSPRYKVAKRGQDVALRCDPISGHVSLFWYQQALGQGPEFLTYFQNEAQLDKSGLPSDRFFAERPEGSVSTLKIQRTQQEDSAVYLCASSLAETLLLAKNIQYFGAGTRLSVL.

The chain links TRBV5-4 to TRBJ1-1, with D hard to call. The germline V gene encodes CDR1 SGHNT and CDR2 YYREEE (reference sequence). There are 15 residues in the CDR3. V was trimmed by 0 bases and J by 1 base, leaving 10 bases between them. In DNA form, the CDR3 reads TGTGCCAGCAGCTTGGTCGGCCGGGGGAACACTGAAGCTTTCTTT. This codes for CASSLVGRGNTEAFF. Together with reference TRBV5-4 and TRBJ1-1, the CDR3 gives the full variable domain: ETGVTQSPTHLIKTRGQQVTLRCSSQSGHNTVSWYQQALGQGPQFIFQYYREEENGRGNFPPRFSGLQFPNYSSELNVNALELDDSALYLCASSLVGRGNTEAFFGQGTRLTVV.

V is TRBV7-8 and J is TRBJ2-1; 10 positions agree with TRBD1. Germline V lookup: CDR1 SGHVS, CDR2 FQNEAQ. The CDR3 is 14 residues long. V dropped 4 bases and J dropped 8; count of bases not matched to a gene: 5. CDR3 loop: CASSSGTGVYEQFF. CDR3 bases: TGTGCCAGCAGCTCCGGGACAGGGGTCTATGAGCAGTTCTTC.

The gene calls are TRBV18 and TRBJ1-1, with D unclear. The V end was cut by 2 bases, the J end by 7 bases, with 17 bases between. Germline lookup yields CDR1 KGHSH and CDR2 LQKENI. The CDR3 contains 15 residues. CDR3 region: CASSPGLGQVVEAFF. In nucleotides, the CDR3 is TGTGCCAGCTCACCAGGTTTAGGGCAGGTGGTTGAAGCTTTCTTT.

The chain combines TRBV7-9 with TRBJ2-5; D not resolved. Germline lookup yields CDR1 SEHNR and CDR2 FQNEAQ (reference sequence). This CDR3 is built from 11 residues. Trimming pared 2 bases from V and 4 bases from J, leaving 2 bases between. The chain's CDR3 is CASSLIETQYF. In DNA, the CDR3 is TGTGCCAGCAGCTTAATAGAGACCCAGTACTTC.

V is TRBV2 and J is TRBJ2-2; TRBD2 aligns across 7 bases. CDR1 and CDR2 from the germline V gene are SNHLY and FYNNEI. This CDR3 comprises 14 residues. Germline trimming cut 10 bases from V and 2 bases from J; bases unmatched to any gene: 7. CDR3 sequence: CATTGTTNTGELFF. The CDR3 nucleotides read TGTGCCACAACCGGGACTACCAACACCGGGGAGCTGTTTTTT.

This chain uses TRBV2 with TRBJ1-2; no clear D. Trimming stripped 0 bases from V and 7 bases from J, with 18 bases between. Germline-derived CDR1 and CDR2 are SNHLY and FYNNEI. This CDR3 has 16 amino acids. As DNA, the CDR3 is TGTGCCAGCAGTGAAGCGCGGAGCTCTCTTAGTCTTGGCTACACCTTC. Translating it yields CASSEARSSLSLGYTF.

The sample holds a few counts of this clone. The chain combines TRBV19 with TRBJ2-7, with 7 bases aligning to TRBD1. CDR1 is LNHDA, CDR2 SQIVND, per germline (reference sequence). CDR3 length: 10 residues. The CDR3 DNA is TGTAAGGGGGCGTTGTCCGAGCAGTACTTC. Translating gives CKGALSEQYF. Using reference TRBV19 and TRBJ2-7 for the parts outside the CDR3, the full variable domain is DGGITQSPKYLFRKEGQNVTLSCEQNLNHDAMYWYRQDPGQGLRLIYYSQIVNDFQKGDIAEGYSVSREKKESFPLTVTSAQKNPTAFYLCKGALSEQYFGPGTRLTVT.

J is TRBJ1-1 and V is TRBV7-2, with D uncertain. Germline CDR1 and CDR2: SGHTA and FQGNSA. This CDR3 is built from 14 residues. V lost 1 base and J 0 bases, leaving 6 bases between the germline ends. In nucleotides, the CDR3 is TGTGCCAGCAGCTTAGGCGTTATGAACACTGAAGCTTTCTTT. Amino acids: CASSLGVMNTEAFF.

The rearrangement joins TRBV5-1 to TRBJ2-1; 12 nucleotides line up with TRBD2. This CDR3 region has 13 residues. Looked up from germline, CDR1 is SGHRS and CDR2 is YFSETQ. V lost 3 bases and J lost 10; bases outside the gene matches: 2. CDR3 DNA: TGCGCCAGCAGCTGGACTAGCGGGGAAGAGCAGTTCTTC. Encoded protein: CASSWTSGEEQFF.

The J gene is TRBJ2-7, the V gene TRBV7-9, with D unclear. CDR3 length equals 12 residues. Trimming left V 5 bases short and J 3 bases short, with 8 bases between. Germline V CDR1 and CDR2: SEHNR, FQNEAQ (reference sequence). In DNA, the CDR3 is TGTGCCAGCAGCATTGCAGGCTACGAGCAGTACTTC. This encodes CASSIAGYEQYF.

The chain employs TRBV19 and TRBJ2-5, with 8 bases identical to TRBD2. This CDR3 is built from 16 residues. Germline V gene data show CDR1 as LNHDA and CDR2 as SQIVND (reference sequence). With V trimmed by 4 bases and J by 1 base, 8 bases remained unmatched. The CDR3 reads CASSTLGLAVQETQYF. The CDR3, as DNA: TGTGCCAGTAGTACCCTTGGACTAGCAGTCCAAGAGACCCAGTACTTC.

This clone has a handful of counts. This chain joins TRBV4-2 and TRBJ2-7; D unclear. V lost 0 bases and J 0 bases, leaving 9 bases between the germline ends. This CDR3 is 15 amino acids long. Per germline, CDR1 LGHNA and CDR2 YNFKEQ. CDR3 in amino acids: CASSQERTHSYEQYF. The DNA for the CDR3 is TGTGCCAGCAGCCAAGAGCGGACGCACTCCTACGAGCAGTACTTC.

This chain joins TRBV11-3 and TRBJ2-5, with TRBD2 as a possible D gene (5 bases). This CDR3 region has 15 residues. V lost 4 bases, J lost 9 bases, and 21 bases lay in between. Germline V gene data show CDR1 as SGHNT and CDR2 as YENEEA. Here the CDR3 DNA reads TGTGCCAGCAGCTCCAGCGGTTACCCAGGTGGGCCCCAGTACTTC. This codes for CASSSSGYPGGPQYF. The entire variable domain, with the rest obtained from reference TRBV11-3 and TRBJ2-5, is as follows: EAGVVQSPRYKIIEKKQPVAFWCNPISGHNTLYWYLQNLGQGPELLIRYENEEAVDDSQLPKDRFSAERLKGVDSTLKIQPAELGDSAVYLCASSSSGYPGGPQYFGPGTRLLVL.

DNA of the CDR3: TGTGCCAGCAGTGGGAGAGTAAGCAATCAGCCCCAGCATTTT. It is translated as CASSGRVSNQPQHF. The chain is built from TRBV6-7 and TRBJ1-5, with D unclear. TRBV6-7 is given ORF status, its function remaining uncertain. V shed 5 bases and J shed 1 base, with 9 bases lying between them. This CDR3 is built from 14 residues.

The genes are TRBV6-1 and TRBJ1-3, with D perhaps TRBD1 (5 bases). This CDR3 is 15 amino acids long. The ends were cut back, 2 bases at V and 0 bases at J, with 8 bases in the middle. CDR1 MNHNS and CDR2 SASEGT come from the germline V gene. The CDR3, as DNA: TGTGCCAGCAGTGAATTCAGGGCCTCTGGAAACACCATATATTTT. Translated, it gives CASSEFRASGNTIYF.

The genes are TRBV7-8 and TRBJ2-3; 7 bases line up with TRBD2. This CDR3 comprises 16 residues. CDR1 and CDR2 from the germline V gene are SGHVS and FQNEAQ. Losses at the gene ends were 0 bases for V and 2 bases for J; bases not matched to a gene: 5. CDR3 amino acids: CASSLAGGRYTDTQYF. In nucleotides, the CDR3 is TGTGCCAGCAGCTTAGCGGGAGGGCGTTACACAGATACGCAGTATTTT.

The CDR3 DNA is TGTGCCAGCAGTTTACCGGATGTCCTACGCGCCGGGGGACAGGGAAAGGAAAAACTGTTTTTT. As protein: CASSLPDVLRAGGQGKEKLFF. V and J are TRBV28 and TRBJ1-4, with TRBD1 identical over 9 bases. Germline CDR1 and CDR2: MDHEN and SYDVKM. The CDR3 has 21 residues. V shed 2 bases and J 8 bases; nucleotides not matched to a gene: 24.

The rearrangement joins TRBV15 to TRBJ2-1, with 8 bases identical to TRBD2. V lost 3 bases to trimming and J lost 2 bases; unmatched junction nucleotides: 3. CDR1 is LNHNV, CDR2 YYDKDF, per germline (reference sequence). The CDR3 is made up of 15 amino acids. In nucleotides, the CDR3 is TGTGCCACCAGCAGTAGCGGGACTACCTACAATGAGCAGTTCTTC. Translation gives CATSSSGTTYNEQFF.

This rearrangement joins TRBV5-1 to TRBJ1-1; TRBD1 is a possible D gene (5 bases). Trimming took off 0 bases at V and 4 bases at J, with 13 bases between the two ends. There are 15 residues in the CDR3. Germline V gene data show CDR1 as SGHRS and CDR2 as YFSETQ. Here the CDR3 reads CASSLDQGPATEAFF. The CDR3 bases are TGCGCCAGCAGCTTGGATCAGGGACCGGCCACTGAAGCTTTCTTT.

The V gene is TRBV11-3, the J gene TRBJ1-6; TRBD1 is a possible D gene (6 bases). Germline values: CDR1 SGHNT, CDR2 YENEEA. V was pared by 5 bases and J by 7 bases, with 18 bases between. The CDR3 is 16 amino acids. The DNA of the CDR3 is TGTGCCAGCAGCCCCCCGTCAGTTCAGGGGAATTCACCCCTCCACTTT. This sequence encodes CASSPPSVQGNSPLHF.

The chain joins TRBV6-6 to TRBJ1-5, with D maybe TRBD1 (5 bases). CDR3 length equals 16 residues. The V end was cut by 7 bases, the J end by 5 bases, with 21 bases between. The germline V gene has CDR1 MNHNY and CDR2 SVGAGI (reference sequence). The CDR3 DNA reads TGTGCCAGCAAAACCGGGACGGGGAATGGGGATCAGCCCCAGCATTTT. Amino acid sequence: CASKTGTGNGDQPQHF.

V is TRBV29-1 and J is TRBJ2-1, with 7 bases that match TRBD2. CDR3 length: 13 amino acids. Germline CDR1 and CDR2: SQVTM and ANQGSEA. V lost 1 base and J lost 9; bases outside the gene matches: 6. DNA of the CDR3: TGCAGCGTTGAAGGGGCGGGAGCGGGTGAGCAGTTCTTC. It specifies CSVEGAGAGEQFF.

The V gene is TRBV27, the J gene TRBJ2-3; D is perhaps TRBD2 (6 bases). V was shortened by 7 bases and J by 2 bases, with 19 bases between the two germline ends. Germline lookup yields CDR1 MNHEY and CDR2 SMNVEV (reference sequence). The CDR3 spans 16 residues. The CDR3 protein is CASTHYAAGSTDTQYF. In DNA form, the CDR3 reads TGTGCCAGCACCCACTACGCAGCGGGTTCCACAGATACGCAGTATTTT.

The rearrangement uses TRBV11-2 and TRBJ1-1, with D perhaps TRBD1 (6 bases). The CDR3 spans 16 residues. The germline V gene has CDR1 SGHAT and CDR2 FQNNGV. V gave up 5 bases and J gave up 1 base, with 17 bases separating them. This CDR3 is CASSGTLGQTNTEAFF. For the CDR3, the DNA is TGTGCCAGCAGCGGAACCCTAGGACAGACGAACACTGAAGCTTTCTTT.

V gene TRBV5-4 combines with J gene TRBJ2-7; no definite D call. Per germline, CDR1 SGHNT and CDR2 YYREEE (reference sequence). Trimming pared 4 bases from V and 3 bases from J, leaving 5 bases between. This CDR3 has 11 residues. The CDR3 region is CASSLDYEQYF. The DNA of the CDR3 is TGTGCCAGCAGCCTCGACTACGAGCAGTACTTC.

The chain is built from TRBV7-9 and TRBJ1-3, with D perhaps matching TRBD1 (5 bases). V was pared by 1 base and J by 2 bases, with 6 bases between. CDR3 length: 14 residues. Per germline, CDR1 SEHNR and CDR2 FQNEAQ (reference sequence). Written as DNA, the CDR3 is TGTGCCAGCAGCTTAGGGGACGCTGGAAACACCATATATTTT. Its protein is CASSLGDAGNTIYF.